This T cell receptor (beta chain) was documented in a study of shared clonotypes between healthy human individuals. Repertoires were generated with immunoSEQ multiplex PCR, while TCRdb's copy carries only in-frame clones and drops some. The data show 2.5 million or so clones, with around nine tenths seen just once and roughly 0.15% held by the top ten. This CDR3 comprises 14 residues. The V gene lost 4 bases and the J gene lost 1 base, with 10 bases spanning the gap. Germline CDR1 reads SGDLS; CDR2 reads YYNGEE. The sequence derives from a man between 18 and 35 years old in good health. This sequence joins TRBV9 and TRBJ2-3; perhaps TRBD2 as D (5 bases). The sequenced sample was naive CD4+ T cells sorted from blood. Subset noted: CD45RA+ positively selected. CDR3 nucleotides: TGTGCCAGCAGCCGGCAAGCGGGCACAGATACGCAGTATTTT. The encoded protein is CASSRQAGTDTQYF.